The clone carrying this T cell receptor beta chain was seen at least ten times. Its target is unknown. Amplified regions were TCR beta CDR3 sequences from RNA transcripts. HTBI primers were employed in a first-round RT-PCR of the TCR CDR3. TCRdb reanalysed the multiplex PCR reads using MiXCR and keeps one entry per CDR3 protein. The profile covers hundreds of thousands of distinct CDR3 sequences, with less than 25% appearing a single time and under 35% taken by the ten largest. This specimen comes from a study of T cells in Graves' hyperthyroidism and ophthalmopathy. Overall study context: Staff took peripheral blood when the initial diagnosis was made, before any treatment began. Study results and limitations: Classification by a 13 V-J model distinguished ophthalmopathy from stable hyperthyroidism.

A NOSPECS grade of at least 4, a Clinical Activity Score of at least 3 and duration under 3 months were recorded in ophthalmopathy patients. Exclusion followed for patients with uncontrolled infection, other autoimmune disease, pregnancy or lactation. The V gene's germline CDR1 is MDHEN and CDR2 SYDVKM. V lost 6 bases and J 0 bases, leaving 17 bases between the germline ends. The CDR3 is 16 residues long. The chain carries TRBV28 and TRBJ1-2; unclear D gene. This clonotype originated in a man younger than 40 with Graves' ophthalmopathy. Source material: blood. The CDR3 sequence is CASSQSYRNPNYGYTF. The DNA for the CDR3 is TGTGCCAGCAGCCAGTCCTACAGAAACCCTAACTATGGCTACACCTTC.